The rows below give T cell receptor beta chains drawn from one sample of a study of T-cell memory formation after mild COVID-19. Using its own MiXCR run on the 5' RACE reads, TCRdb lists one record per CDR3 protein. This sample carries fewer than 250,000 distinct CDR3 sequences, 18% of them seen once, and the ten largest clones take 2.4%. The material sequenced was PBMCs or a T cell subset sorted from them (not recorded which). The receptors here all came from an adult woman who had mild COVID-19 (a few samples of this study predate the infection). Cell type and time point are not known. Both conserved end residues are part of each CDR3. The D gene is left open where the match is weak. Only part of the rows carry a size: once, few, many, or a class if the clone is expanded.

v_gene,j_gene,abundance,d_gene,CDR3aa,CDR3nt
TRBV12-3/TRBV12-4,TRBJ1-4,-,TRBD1,CASSSITGGGYNEKLFF,TGTGCCAGCAGCTCGATAACAGGGGGGGGATATAATGAAAAACTGTTTTTT
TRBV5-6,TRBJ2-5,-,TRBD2,CASSFSGGARETQYF,TGTGCCAGCAGCTTTAGCGGGGGGGCCCGAGAGACCCAGTACTTC
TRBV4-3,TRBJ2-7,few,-,CASSQRIDYEQYF,TGCGCCAGCAGCCAGAGGATAGACTACGAGCAGTACTTC
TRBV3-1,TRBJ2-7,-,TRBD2,CASSQGQLAGTYEQYF,TGTGCCAGCAGCCAAGGACAACTAGCGGGTACCTACGAGCAGTACTTC
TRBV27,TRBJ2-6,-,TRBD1,CASIGDREAGANVLTF,TGTGCCAGCATTGGGGACAGGGAGGCTGGGGCCAACGTCCTGACTTTC
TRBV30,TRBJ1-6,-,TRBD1,CAWSVTGQLNNSPLHF,TGTGCCTGGAGTGTAACGGGACAGCTTAATAATTCACCCCTCCACTTT
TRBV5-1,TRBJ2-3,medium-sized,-,CASSSQGPRTDTQYF,TGCGCCAGCAGCTCACAAGGCCCTAGGACAGATACGCAGTATTTT
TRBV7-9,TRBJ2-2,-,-,CASRAGQNTGELFF,TGTGCCAGCAGAGCGGGACAAAACACCGGGGAGCTGTTTTTT
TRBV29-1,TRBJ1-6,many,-,CSVRWGDNSPLHF,TGCAGCGTCCGGTGGGGTGATAATTCACCCCTCCACTTT
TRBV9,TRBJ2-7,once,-,CASSVDLDPTYEQYF,TGTGCCAGCAGCGTAGACCTAGACCCCACCTACGAGCAGTACTTC
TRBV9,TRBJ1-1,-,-,CASSITGKSRDTEAFF,TGTGCCAGCAGCATCACAGGGAAAAGTAGGGACACTGAAGCTTTCTTT
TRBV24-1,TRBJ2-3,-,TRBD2,CATTSGTSGSTDTQYF,TGTGCCACGACGTCCGGGACTAGCGGTTCCACAGATACGCAGTATTTT
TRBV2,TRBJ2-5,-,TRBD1,CASSKDRTIQETQYF,TGTGCCAGCAGTAAGGACAGGACCATTCAAGAGACCCAGTACTTC
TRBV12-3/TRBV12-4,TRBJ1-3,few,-,CASRPSGNTIYF,TGTGCCAGCAGGCCCTCTGGAAACACCATATATTTT
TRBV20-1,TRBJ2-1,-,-,CSARDQGPRGRNNEQFF,TGCAGTGCTAGAGATCAAGGCCCGAGAGGTCGAAACAATGAGCAGTTCTTC
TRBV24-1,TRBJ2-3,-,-,CATSDTLTTYTDTQYF,TGTGCCACCAGTGACACACTGACAACCTACACAGATACGCAGTATTTT
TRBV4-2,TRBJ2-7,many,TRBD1,CASSHAARTGMSGLSQQYF,TGTGCCAGCAGCCACGCTGCTAGGACAGGGATGTCGGGCCTCAGCCAGCAGTACTTC
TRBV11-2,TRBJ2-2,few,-,CASSFWGNTGELFF,TGTGCCAGCAGCTTTTGGGGAAACACCGGGGAGCTGTTTTTT
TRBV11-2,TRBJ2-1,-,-,CASSLSLVNEQFF,TGTGCCAGCAGCTTAAGTTTGGTAAATGAGCAGTTCTTC
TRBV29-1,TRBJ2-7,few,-,CSVETGRHEQYF,TGCAGCGTTGAAACAGGCCGGCACGAGCAGTACTTC
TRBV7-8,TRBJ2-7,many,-,CASRPLDSSYEQYF,TGTGCCAGCAGGCCTTTGGACTCCTCCTACGAGCAGTACTTC
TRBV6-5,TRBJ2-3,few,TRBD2,CASLSGSTDTQYF,TGTGCCAGCCTTAGCGGGTCCACAGATACGCAGTATTTT
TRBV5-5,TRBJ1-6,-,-,CASRGPTIRSPLHF,TGTGCCAGCAGGGGCCCTACCATCCGCTCACCCCTCCACTTT
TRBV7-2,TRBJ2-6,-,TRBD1,CASSPDRGPNVLTF,TGTGCCAGCAGCCCGGACAGGGGGCCGAACGTCCTGACTTTC
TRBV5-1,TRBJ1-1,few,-,CASSLGTFGVNTEAFF,TGCGCCAGCAGCTTGGGGACCTTTGGGGTGAACACTGAAGCTTTCTTT